This TCR beta chain was identified during a study of T cells in Graves' hyperthyroidism and ophthalmopathy. RNA transcripts served as the template for amplifying TCR beta CDR3 regions. During a first-round RT-PCR of the TCR CDR3, the HTBI primer set was used. In TCRdb, the multiplex PCR reads were re-called with MiXCR into one record per CDR3 protein. The sample lists under 400,000 distinct CDR3 sequences, around 16% occurring once. The CDR3 contains 14 residues. The V end lost 10 bases, the J end lost 0 bases, and 10 bases lay between the germline ends. Germline CDR1 LNHDA, CDR2 SQIVND (reference sequence).

This receptor was obtained from a woman in her late teens or twenties with Graves' hyperthyroidism that later progressed to Graves' ophthalmopathy. The genes are TRBV19 and TRBJ2-6; unclear D gene. Input material: blood. The CDR3, as DNA: TGTGCCACCAGCAGAAACTCTGGGGCCAACGTCCTGACTTTC. Protein: CATSRNSGANVLTF. Full variable domain (rest looked up from reference TRBV19 and TRBJ2-6): DGGITQSPKYLFRKEGQNVTLSCEQNLNHDAMYWYRQDPGQGLRLIYYSQIVNDFQKGDIAEGYSVSREKKESFPLTVTSAQKNPTAFYLCATSRNSGANVLTFGAGSRLTVL.